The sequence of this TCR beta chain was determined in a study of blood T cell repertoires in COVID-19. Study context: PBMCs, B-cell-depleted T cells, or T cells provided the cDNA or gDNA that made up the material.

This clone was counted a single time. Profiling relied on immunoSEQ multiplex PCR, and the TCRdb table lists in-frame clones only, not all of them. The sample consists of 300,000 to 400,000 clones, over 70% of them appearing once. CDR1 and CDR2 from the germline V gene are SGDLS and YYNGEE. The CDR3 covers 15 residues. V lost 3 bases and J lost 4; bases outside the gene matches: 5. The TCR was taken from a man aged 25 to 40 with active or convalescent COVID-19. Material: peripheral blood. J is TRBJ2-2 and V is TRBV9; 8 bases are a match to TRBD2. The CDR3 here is CASSGSGAATGELFF. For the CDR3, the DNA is TGTGCCAGCAGCGGTAGCGGGGCAGCCACCGGGGAGCTGTTTTTT.